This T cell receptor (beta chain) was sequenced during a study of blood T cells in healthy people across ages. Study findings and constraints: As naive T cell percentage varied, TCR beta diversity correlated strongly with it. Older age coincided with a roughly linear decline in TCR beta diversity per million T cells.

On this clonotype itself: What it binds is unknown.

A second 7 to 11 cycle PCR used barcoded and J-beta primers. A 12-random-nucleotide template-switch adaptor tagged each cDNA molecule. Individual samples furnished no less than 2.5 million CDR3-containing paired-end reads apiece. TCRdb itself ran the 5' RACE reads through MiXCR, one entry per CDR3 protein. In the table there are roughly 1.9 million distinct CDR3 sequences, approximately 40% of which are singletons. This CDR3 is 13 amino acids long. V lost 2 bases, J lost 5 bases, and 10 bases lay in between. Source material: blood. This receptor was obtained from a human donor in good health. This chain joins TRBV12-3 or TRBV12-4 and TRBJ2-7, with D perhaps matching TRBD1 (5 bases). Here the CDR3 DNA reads TGTGCCAGCAGTTTACAGGGAAATGACGAGCAGTACTTC. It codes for CASSLQGNDEQYF.